Below, 16 T cell receptor beta chains from the same sample are listed, as sequenced in a study of blood T cell repertoires in COVID-19. Sequencing used immunoSEQ multiplex PCR; TCRdb keeps in-frame clones, though not all of them. Here the sample spans roughly 84,000 clones, about 80% being singletons. Sequenced sample: peripheral blood. These receptors originate from a woman aged 40 to 49 with active or convalescent COVID-19.

This clone was counted once. The V and J genes are TRBV5-6 and TRBJ1-4; TRBD1 is a possible D gene (6 bases). CDR1 is SGHDT and CDR2 is YYEEEE in the germline V gene. Trimming shortened V by 2 bases and J by 2 bases, and 7 bases separated the two germline ends. The CDR3 extends over 14 amino acids. This chain's CDR3 is CASSFDRTNEKLFF. CDR3 bases: TGTGCCAGCAGCTTTGACAGGACTAATGAAAAACTGTTTTTT.

This chain connects TRBV24-1 to TRBJ1-2; possible D gene TRBD1, 6 bases. The CDR3 extends over 15 amino acids. Germline V gene sequence: CDR1 KGHDR, CDR2 SFDVKD. Trimming removed 2 bases from V and 8 bases from J, with 17 bases in between. The DNA of the CDR3 is TGTGCCACCAGTGATTCCCCGGGACAATCGACAGGCTACACCTTC. It codes for CATSDSPGQSTGYTF.

The chain couples TRBV14 to TRBJ1-2; a weak D match, TRBD1 (6 bases). Trimming took 4 bases from V and 8 from J, leaving 17 bases between them. Germline V CDR1 and CDR2: SGHDN, FVKESK. This CDR3 has 14 amino acids. Here the CDR3 reads CASSLFTGFEGYTF. The CDR3, as DNA: TGTGCCAGCAGCCTTTTCACAGGGTTTGAGGGCTACACCTTC.

In its sample, this clone was seen once. CDR3 loop: CASSQDIYGYTF. The CDR3 DNA is TGTGCCAGCAGCCAAGATATCTATGGCTACACCTTC. The V and J genes are TRBV4-2 and TRBJ1-2; D is unresolved. Germline lookup yields CDR1 LGHNA and CDR2 YNFKEQ. The CDR3 has 12 amino acids. V was pared by 0 bases and J by 4 bases, with 3 bases between.

The chain links TRBV27 to TRBJ2-7; tentatively, D is TRBD1 (6 bases). Germline V CDR1 and CDR2: MNHEY, SMNVEV (reference sequence). The germline V and J ends were trimmed by 10 bases and 3 bases, with 19 bases remaining between them. The length of the CDR3 is 14 residues. CDR3 DNA sequence: TGTGCCACAAGAAACGGGACACCTTTCTACGAGCAGTACTTC. Translated, it gives CATRNGTPFYEQYF.

The J gene is TRBJ2-5, the V gene TRBV2, with a tentative D call TRBD2 (6 bases). Trimming left V 7 bases short and J 5 bases short, with 14 bases between. The CDR3 spans 13 residues. Germline loops: CDR1 SNHLY, CDR2 FYNNEI. The chain's CDR3 is CASIIGTPETQYF. As DNA, the CDR3 is TGTGCCAGCATTATCGGGACTCCGGAGACCCAGTACTTC.

This clone has just one count. The V call is TRBV6-1, the J call TRBJ2-5; D uncertain. V was cut by 1 base and J by 6 bases, with 9 bases left in between. The CDR3 extends over 13 amino acids. From germline, CDR1 is MNHNS and CDR2 SASEGT. CDR3 DNA sequence: TGTGCCAGCAGTGAAGTGGCACAACAGACCCAGTACTTC. Translating it yields CASSEVAQQTQYF.

The J gene is TRBJ2-7, the V gene TRBV11-1, with D unclear. The CDR3 contains 11 residues. V was pared by 4 bases and J by 8 bases, with 9 bases between. Germline loops: CDR1 SGHAT, CDR2 FQDESV (reference sequence). CDR3 coding DNA: TGTGCCAGCAGCTCCGACATCCAGCAGTACTTC. It yields the protein CASSSDIQQYF.

This chain uses TRBV7-9 with TRBJ2-7, with 10 bases matching TRBD1. CDR1 SEHNR and CDR2 FQNEAQ come from the germline V gene (reference sequence). The CDR3 is 14 residues long. After removal of 5 bases from V and 5 bases from J, the junction contained 6 bases not matched to a gene. Written as DNA, the CDR3 is TGTGCCAGCAGCCAGACAGGGGGCGGGGACGAGCAGTACTTC. Protein: CASSQTGGGDEQYF.

The rearrangement joins TRBV7-2 to TRBJ1-5, with TRBD1 as a possible D gene (5 bases). CDR3 length: 14 residues. Germline CDR1 is SGHTA and CDR2 is FQGNSA. Trimming took 2 bases from V and 4 from J, leaving 9 bases between them. The CDR3: CASSLMTANQPQHF. For the CDR3, the DNA is TGTGCCAGCAGCTTAATGACAGCAAATCAGCCCCAGCATTTT.

This rearrangement joins TRBV5-1 to TRBJ1-4; 10 nucleotides line up with TRBD1. This CDR3 contains 14 residues. Trimming removed 4 bases from V and 4 bases from J; junction bases left unmatched: 1. CDR1 and CDR2 (germline): SGHRS, YFSETQ. DNA for the CDR3: TGCGCCAGCAGCCGGACAGGGGGTAATGAAAAACTGTTTTTT. As protein: CASSRTGGNEKLFF.

This sequence joins TRBV2 and TRBJ2-5, with no clear D. The CDR3 consists of 11 residues. V was cut by 1 base and J by 6 bases, with 3 bases left in between. Germline-derived CDR1 and CDR2 are SNHLY and FYNNEI. CDR3 sequence (DNA): TGTGCCAGCAGTGAAGTAAAGACCCAGTACTTC. Protein: CASSEVKTQYF. Drawing the rest from reference TRBV2 and TRBJ2-5, the complete variable domain is EPEVTQTPSHQVTQMGQEVILRCVPISNHLYFYWYRQILGQKVEFLVSFYNNEISEKSEIFDDQFSVERPDGSNFTLKIRSTKLEDSAMYFCASSEVKTQYFGPGTRLLVL.

The chain recombines TRBV28 with TRBJ1-1, with D uncertain. V was shortened by 5 bases and J by 1 base, with 14 bases between the two germline ends. There are 15 residues in the CDR3. The germline gives CDR1 MDHEN, CDR2 SYDVKM. The CDR3: CASSPFLRANTEAFF. The CDR3 bases are TGTGCCAGCAGTCCCTTTTTGAGGGCGAACACTGAAGCTTTCTTT.

The chain employs TRBV5-1 and TRBJ2-1; TRBD1 is a possible D gene (7 bases). The germline V gene has CDR1 SGHRS and CDR2 YFSETQ. The CDR3 spans 13 residues. Trimming pared 6 bases from V and 7 bases from J, leaving 14 bases between. The CDR3 DNA sequence: TGCGCCAGCAAGCAGGGGGGTGGGAATGAGCAGTTCTTC. It translates to CASKQGGGNEQFF.

The CDR3 nucleotides are TGTGCCAGCAGCTTAGGGGCAGGGGGCTCACCCCTCCACTTT. Protein product: CASSLGAGGSPLHF. The rearrangement uses TRBV7-2 and TRBJ1-6; 8 bases are a match to TRBD1. J gave up 10 bases and V 1 base, and 3 bases lay outside the gene matches. Germline V gene lookup returns CDR1 SGHTA and CDR2 FQGNSA. This CDR3 is built from 14 residues. Full variable domain (missing parts from reference TRBV7-2 and TRBJ1-6): GAGVSQSPSNKVTEKGKDVELRCDPISGHTALYWYRQSLGQGLEFLIYFQGNSAPDKSGLPSDRFSAERTGGSVSTLTIQRTQQEDSAVYLCASSLGAGGSPLHFGNGTRLTVT.

CDR3 in DNA: TGTGCCAGCAGCCAAGGGCAGGGATCGGATACGCAGTATTTT. Translating gives CASSQGQGSDTQYF. The V call is TRBV11-2, the J call TRBJ2-3, with a possible D match to TRBD1 (5 bases). Germline CDR1 and CDR2: SGHAT and FQNNGV. The CDR3 extends over 14 amino acids. Between the trimmed V and J ends, which lost 5 bases and 6 bases, there was a span of 15 bases.